The 5 T cell receptor beta chains below all came from one sample that was sequenced in a study of cytomegalovirus exposure and HLA in healthy donors. Researchers ran the PCR with 60 Vbeta and 13 Jbeta primers. The assay was immunoSEQ multiplex PCR, and TCRdb's table has in-frame clones only and misses some. The sample lists 150,000 to 180,000 clones; about 76% were seen once. What was sequenced was PBMCs. The receptors originated from a man between 25 and 39 years old in good health and CMV-seropositive.

This clone was observed a single time. The genes are TRBV19 and TRBJ1-5; D remains unclear. Trimming cost V 7 bases and J 2 bases, with 12 bases left between them. This CDR3 has 14 amino acids. CDR1 is LNHDA and CDR2 is SQIVND in the germline V gene (reference sequence). In DNA, the CDR3 is TGTGCCAGTACGAGCGGGTTGGGCAATCAGCCCCAGCATTTT. Amino acids: CASTSGLGNQPQHF.

This chain joins TRBV6-1 and TRBJ1-4; D is uncertain. The CDR3 has 15 amino acids. CDR1 and CDR2 (germline): MNHNS, SASEGT. V lost 1 base and J lost 2, with 8 bases in between. The CDR3 coding sequence is TGTGCCAGCAGTGAAGACCGCCGGACTAATGAAAAACTGTTTTTT. This translates into CASSEDRRTNEKLFF.

The chain combines TRBV7-9 with TRBJ2-3; D gene uncertain. CDR1 is SEHNR, CDR2 FQNEAQ, per germline (reference sequence). V lost 4 bases and J lost 2, with 13 bases in between. The CDR3 contains 15 residues. CDR3 sequence (DNA): TGTGCCAGCAGCTCTAACCGTGGTACCACAGATACGCAGTATTTT. Its protein product is CASSSNRGTTDTQYF.

Regarding this clone: One junction end disagrees with the germline gene, perhaps due to a read error. The rearrangement joins TRBV7-9 to TRBJ2-1, with D unclear. This CDR3 has 17 residues. Germline CDR1 is SEHNR and CDR2 is FQNEAQ (reference sequence). In DNA, the CDR3 is TGTTCCAGCAGCTCCCGACTCCCCCGGGTCTCCTACAATGAGCAGTTCTTC. Amino acid sequence: CSSSSRLPRVSYNEQFF.

V gene TRBV18 combines with J gene TRBJ2-7, with D perhaps TRBD2 (7 bases). In germline, CDR1 is KGHSH, CDR2 LQKENI. This CDR3 spans 15 amino acids. V shed 3 bases and J shed 1 base, with 13 bases lying between them. The CDR3 coding sequence is TGTGCCAGCTCACCCTTCGGGGGGCAATCCTACGAGCAGTACTTC. Translation gives CASSPFGGQSYEQYF.